These 2 T cell receptor beta chains were all obtained from the same sample, sequenced in a study of blood T cell repertoires in COVID-19. The protocol was immunoSEQ multiplex PCR, while the TCRdb copy is restricted to in-frame clones and leaves out a portion. The sample lists about 91,000 clones; roughly 79% were seen once. Sequenced input: peripheral blood. These receptors were obtained from a woman older than 75 with acute or convalescent COVID-19.

The V gene is TRBV3-1 (or the pseudogene TRBV3-2), the J gene TRBJ1-2; TRBD1 agrees at 7 bases. CDR1 and CDR2 from the germline V gene are LGHDT and YNNKEL (reference sequence). Trimming at V came to 4 bases and at J to 4 bases, leaving 3 bases not matched to a gene. This CDR3 is 13 amino acids long. CDR3 region: CASSPDRAYGYTF. The CDR3 DNA follows: TGTGCCAGCAGCCCAGACAGGGCCTATGGCTACACCTTC.

CDR3: CAWTPGGQGNEKLFF. The CDR3 coding sequence is TGTGCCTGGACCCCAGGGGGACAGGGGAATGAAAAACTGTTTTTT. V usage is TRBV30 and J usage is TRBJ1-4, with 10 bases that match TRBD1. Germline assignment: CDR1 GTSNPN and CDR2 SVGIG (reference sequence). J was trimmed by 5 bases and V by 4 bases; bases with no gene match: 7. This CDR3 spans 15 amino acids.